Below are 25 T cell receptor beta chains sequenced from a single sample in a study of cytomegalovirus exposure and HLA in healthy donors. Primers included in the PCR were 60 Vbeta and 13 Jbeta primers. Assay: immunoSEQ multiplex PCR; the TCRdb copy retains only in-frame clones and omits some. Found here are about 140,000 clones, approximately 71% of them singletons; the top ten hold approximately 5%. Sequences were obtained from PBMCs. Every receptor here comes from a woman aged 45 to 65 in good health and CMV-seronegative.

The rearrangement uses TRBV6-5 and TRBJ1-1; D uncertain. Trimming left V 7 bases short and J 7 bases short, with 13 bases between. The CDR3 totals 12 residues. Germline V gene sequence: CDR1 MNHEY, CDR2 SVGAGI. The chain's CDR3 is CASISVGSEAFF. CDR3 DNA sequence: TGTGCCAGCATTAGCGTGGGGAGTGAAGCTTTCTTT.

The chain uses TRBV15 and TRBJ2-1; 9 positions match TRBD1. The CDR3 loop spans 15 amino acids. Trimming at V came to 1 base and at J to 2 bases, leaving 0 bases not matched to a gene. Germline V gene data show CDR1 as LNHNV and CDR2 as YYDKDF (reference sequence). In DNA form, the CDR3 reads TGTGCCACCAGCAGAGGGACAGGGGCCTACAATGAGCAGTTCTTC. Translated, it gives CATSRGTGAYNEQFF.

V is TRBV19 and J is TRBJ1-2, with D possibly matching TRBD1 (6 bases). CDR1 and CDR2 (germline): LNHDA, SQIVND (reference sequence). CDR3 length: 13 amino acids. The V end was cut by 7 bases, the J end by 8 bases, with 17 bases between. The CDR3 sequence: CASIGQPVRGYTF. The CDR3 DNA reads as TGTGCCAGTATCGGACAGCCGGTCAGGGGCTACACCTTC. Using reference TRBV19 and TRBJ1-2 for the parts outside the CDR3, the full variable domain is DGGITQSPKYLFRKEGQNVTLSCEQNLNHDAMYWYRQDPGQGLRLIYYSQIVNDFQKGDIAEGYSVSREKKESFPLTVTSAQKNPTAFYLCASIGQPVRGYTFGSGTRLTVV.

Regarding this clone: One end of the junction does not line up with germline, which may come from a read error. At the DNA level, this CDR3 is encoded by other sequences in the same sample as well. J is TRBJ1-4 and V is TRBV2, with a tentative D call TRBD1 (6 bases). Germline CDR1 SNHLY, CDR2 FYNNEI. The CDR3 runs to 15 residues. CDR3 coding DNA: TGTGCCAGCAGTGCAGAAGGGGGAGTAAATGAAAAATTGTTTTTT. Translation gives CASSAEGGVNEKLFF.

The rearrangement uses TRBV7-2 and TRBJ2-5, with a possible D match to TRBD2 (5 bases). The CDR3 sequence is 16 residues long. From germline, CDR1 is SGHTA and CDR2 FQGNSA. V was trimmed by 4 bases and J by 2 bases, leaving 17 bases between them. Here the CDR3 DNA reads TGTGCCAGCAGCTCGGACTGGGGTAGGAGGCAAGAGACCCAGTACTTC. Protein: CASSSDWGRRQETQYF.

The rearrangement joins TRBV27 to TRBJ1-1; unclear D gene. Trimming removed 6 bases from V and 8 bases from J, with 16 bases in between. The CDR3 has 13 amino acids. Looked up from germline, CDR1 is MNHEY and CDR2 is SMNVEV (reference sequence). The DNA for the CDR3 is TGTGCCAGCAGCTTTAGCCCTGTGAGGGAAGCTTTCTTT. Its protein product is CASSFSPVREAFF.

The chain combines TRBV2 with TRBJ1-2, with a possible D match to TRBD1 (5 bases). The length of the CDR3 is 13 residues. Germline assignment: CDR1 SNHLY and CDR2 FYNNEI. Trimming cost V 6 bases and J 4 bases, with 12 bases left between them. CDR3 amino acids: CASSGQDLYGYTF. Written as DNA, the CDR3 is TGTGCCAGCAGCGGACAAGACCTCTATGGCTACACCTTC.

CDR3 sequence reads: CASSLDLAGGQETQYF. CDR3 sequence (DNA): TGTGCCAGCAGCTTAGACCTAGCGGGGGGCCAAGAGACCCAGTACTTC. The chain links TRBV7-9 to TRBJ2-5; 11 nucleotides match TRBD2. V was pared by 1 base and J by 1 base, with 2 bases of the junction left unmatched. This CDR3 has 16 amino acids. Germline CDR1 is SEHNR and CDR2 is FQNEAQ (reference sequence).

The chain combines TRBV11-2 with TRBJ1-1, with D tentatively TRBD1 (5 bases). Trimming removed 2 bases from V and 0 bases from J, with 7 bases in between. Germline-derived CDR1 and CDR2 are SGHAT and FQNNGV. The CDR3 runs 14 residues. The CDR3 here is CASSLIGVNTEAFF. The CDR3, as DNA: TGTGCCAGCAGCTTAATAGGGGTGAACACTGAAGCTTTCTTT.

The V call is TRBV9, the J call TRBJ2-1, with 7 nucleotides matching TRBD2. From germline, CDR1 is SGDLS and CDR2 YYNGEE. The CDR3 contains 13 residues. With 7 bases clipped from V and 7 bases from J, the junction kept 8 bases outside the gene matches. The CDR3 sequence: CASGEGRRNEQFF. The DNA of the CDR3 is TGTGCCAGCGGGGAGGGGCGTAGGAATGAGCAGTTCTTC.

This chain links TRBV7-6 with TRBJ1-4; D ambiguous. CDR3 length: 16 amino acids. The ends were cut back, 2 bases at V and 1 base at J, with 11 bases in the middle. CDR1 is SGHVS, CDR2 FNYEAQ, per germline. This chain's CDR3 is CASSLFDWRTNEKLFF. For the CDR3, the DNA is TGTGCCAGCAGCTTATTTGACTGGAGAACTAATGAAAAACTGTTTTTT.

This clone was seen just once. The chain carries TRBV6-6 and TRBJ1-1; possibly TRBD1 for D (5 bases). Per germline, CDR1 MNHNY and CDR2 SVGAGI (reference sequence). The length of the CDR3 is 15 residues. V lost 4 bases, J lost 1 base, and 13 bases lay in between. CDR3 sequence (DNA): TGTGCCAGCAGTTCCACTACAGGAGCGAACACTGAAGCTTTCTTT. As protein: CASSSTTGANTEAFF.

This clone was counted only a few times. This rearrangement joins TRBV7-2 to TRBJ2-1; weak D call: TRBD1 (6 bases). Trimming shortened V by 3 bases and J by 7 bases, and 13 bases separated the two germline ends. The V gene's germline CDR1 is SGHTA and CDR2 FQGNSA. CDR3 size: 14 residues. The CDR3 reads CASSFRTGMNEQFF. The CDR3 coding sequence is TGTGCCAGCAGCTTCAGAACAGGGATGAATGAGCAGTTCTTC.

This clone was observed a handful of times. The chain couples TRBV19 to TRBJ1-4; the D is unclear. Trimming pared 7 bases from V and 8 bases from J, leaving 20 bases between. Germline V CDR1 and CDR2: LNHDA, SQIVND (reference sequence). The CDR3 is 15 amino acids. As DNA, the CDR3 is TGTGCCAGTAAAGCTCTTTCGACCCTCGGGGAAAAACTGTTTTTT. It translates to CASKALSTLGEKLFF.

This sequence joins TRBV20-1 and TRBJ2-3, with D possibly TRBD2 on 5 matching bases. Germline assignment: CDR1 DFQATT and CDR2 SNEGSKA (reference sequence). V was clipped by 7 bases and J by 5 bases, with 10 bases between them. This CDR3 region has 11 residues. The CDR3 loop reads CSERSGDTQYF. Here the CDR3 DNA reads TGCAGTGAACGGAGCGGAGATACGCAGTATTTT.

The rearrangement joins TRBV9 to TRBJ2-2; weak D call: TRBD1 (6 bases). Germline assignment: CDR1 SGDLS and CDR2 YYNGEE. This CDR3 contains 13 residues. The V end lost 9 bases, the J end lost 1 base, and 10 bases lay between the germline ends. The CDR3 is CATATGNTGELFF. The CDR3 bases are TGTGCCACCGCGACAGGGAACACCGGGGAGCTGTTTTTT.

The chain is built from TRBV27 and TRBJ1-6; TRBD1 aligns across 10 bases. The V gene's germline CDR1 is MNHEY and CDR2 SMNVEV (reference sequence). V shed 6 bases and J 10 bases; nucleotides not matched to a gene: 12. CDR3 length: 16 residues. The CDR3 DNA follows: TGTGCCAGCAGCCCCAATCCAACGACAGGGGGCTCACCCCTCCACTTT. It is translated as CASSPNPTTGGSPLHF.

The J gene is TRBJ1-6, the V gene TRBV6-1; 7 bases align to TRBD1. The CDR3 runs 15 residues. The germline CDR1 and CDR2 sequences are MNHNS and SASEGT. J gave up 10 bases and V 8 bases, and 14 bases lay outside the gene matches. The CDR3 sequence: CASASTGVFSSPLHF. The CDR3 DNA is TGTGCCAGCGCTTCTACAGGGGTCTTTAGCTCACCCCTCCACTTT.

V gene TRBV21-1 combines with J gene TRBJ2-7; whether TRBD2, the table's D call, matches the DNA was not checked. TRBV21-1 is tagged as a pseudogene. This CDR3 region has 16 residues. The CDR3 protein is CASSKEYRDYSYEQYF. CDR3 nucleotides: TGTGCCAGCAGCAAAGAGTACAGGGACTACTCCTACGAGCAGTACTTC.

This clone appeared a few times. This chain connects TRBV4-1 to TRBJ1-1; D possibly corresponds to TRBD1 (5 bases). Trimming took 3 bases from V and 5 from J, leaving 16 bases between them. The CDR3 covers 15 residues. Germline CDR1 reads MGHRA; CDR2 reads YSYEKL. The CDR3 spells CASSHPAGGRTEAFF. The CDR3 coding sequence is TGCGCCAGCAGCCATCCCGCGGGGGGACGGACTGAAGCTTTCTTT.

This sequence joins TRBV7-9 and TRBJ1-4, with D tentatively TRBD1 (5 bases). V was clipped by 5 bases and J by 8 bases, with 15 bases between them. The length of the CDR3 is 14 residues. Per germline, CDR1 SEHNR and CDR2 FQNEAQ (reference sequence). The chain's CDR3 is CASSPGSGEEKLFF. DNA of the CDR3: TGTGCCAGCAGCCCTGGGTCGGGGGAGGAAAAACTGTTTTTT.

V is TRBV4-1 and J is TRBJ2-5; 7 positions agree with TRBD2. The germline V gene encodes CDR1 MGHRA and CDR2 YSYEKL. This CDR3 spans 15 amino acids. V trimming: 2 bases; J trimming: 4 bases; junction bases outside the gene matches: 7. CDR3 in amino acids: CASSQWETSRETQYF. CDR3 nucleotide sequence: TGCGCCAGCAGCCAATGGGAGACTAGCAGAGAGACCCAGTACTTC.

A few counts support this clone. The genes are TRBV25-1 and TRBJ2-2; D remains unclear. The CDR3 sequence is 14 residues long. V lost 4 bases, J lost 4 bases, and 10 bases lay in between. The germline V gene has CDR1 MGHDK and CDR2 SYGVNS. CDR3 sequence: CASSVFSFTGELFF. DNA of the CDR3: TGTGCCAGCAGTGTCTTCTCCTTCACCGGGGAGCTGTTTTTT.

The rearrangement uses TRBV7-2 and TRBJ1-1; possible D gene TRBD1, 6 bases. V lost 0 bases, J lost 10 bases, and 9 bases lay in between. From germline, CDR1 is SGHTA and CDR2 FQGNSA. The CDR3 loop spans 12 amino acids. In DNA form, the CDR3 reads TGTGCCAGCAGCTTAGCGGGGGCCCGAGCTTTCTTT. As protein: CASSLAGARAFF.

The V call is TRBV19, the J call TRBJ2-3, with 11 bases fitting TRBD2. Germline CDR1 is LNHDA and CDR2 is SQIVND (reference sequence). After removal of 5 bases from V and 5 bases from J, the junction contained 6 bases not matched to a gene. CDR3 length: 15 amino acids. The CDR3 loop is CASSPSGGLGDTQYF. The CDR3 region has the DNA TGTGCCAGTAGTCCTAGCGGGGGGCTAGGAGATACGCAGTATTTT.